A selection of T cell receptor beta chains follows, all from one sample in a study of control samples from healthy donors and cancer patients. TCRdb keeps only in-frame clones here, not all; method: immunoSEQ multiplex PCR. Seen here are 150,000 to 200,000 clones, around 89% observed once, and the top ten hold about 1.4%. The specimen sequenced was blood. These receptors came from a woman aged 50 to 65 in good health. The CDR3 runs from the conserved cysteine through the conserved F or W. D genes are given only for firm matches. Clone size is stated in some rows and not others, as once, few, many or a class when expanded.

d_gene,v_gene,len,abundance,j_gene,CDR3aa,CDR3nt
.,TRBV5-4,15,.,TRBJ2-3,CASSLDWTNTDTQYF,TGTGCCAGCAGCTTGGACTGGACGAACACAGATACGCAGTATTTT
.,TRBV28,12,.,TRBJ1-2,CASTDRDYGYTF,TGTGCCAGCACCGACAGAGACTATGGCTACACCTTC
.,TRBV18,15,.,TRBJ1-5,CASSPAAGGNQPQHF,TGTGCCAGCTCACCCGCCGCAGGGGGCAATCAGCCCCAGCATTTT
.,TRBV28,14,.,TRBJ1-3,CASSSPTAGNTIYF,TGTGCCAGCAGCTCCCCGACAGCTGGAAACACCATATATTTT
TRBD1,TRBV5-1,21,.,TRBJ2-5,CASRTPSARMGARQGWETQYF,TGCGCCAGCCGAACCCCTTCAGCAAGGATGGGAGCACGACAGGGTTGGGAGACCCAGTACTTC
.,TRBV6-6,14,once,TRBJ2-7,CASSYESGFYEQYF,TGTGCCAGCAGTTACGAATCCGGGTTCTACGAGCAGTACTTC
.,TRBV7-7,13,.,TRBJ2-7,CASSPRSGHEQYF,TGTGCTAGCAGCCCGCGGTCGGGACACGAGCAGTACTTC
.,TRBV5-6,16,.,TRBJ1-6,CASSLVQTDRSSPLHF,TGTGCCAGCAGCTTGGTTCAGACAGACCGGAGTTCACCCCTCCACTTT
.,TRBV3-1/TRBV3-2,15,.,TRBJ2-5,CASSQGTGWGETQYF,TGTGCCAGCAGCCAAGGGACGGGGTGGGGAGAGACCCAGTACTTC
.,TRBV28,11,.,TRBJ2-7,CASTVNYEQYF,TGTGCCAGCACCGTCAACTACGAGCAGTACTTC